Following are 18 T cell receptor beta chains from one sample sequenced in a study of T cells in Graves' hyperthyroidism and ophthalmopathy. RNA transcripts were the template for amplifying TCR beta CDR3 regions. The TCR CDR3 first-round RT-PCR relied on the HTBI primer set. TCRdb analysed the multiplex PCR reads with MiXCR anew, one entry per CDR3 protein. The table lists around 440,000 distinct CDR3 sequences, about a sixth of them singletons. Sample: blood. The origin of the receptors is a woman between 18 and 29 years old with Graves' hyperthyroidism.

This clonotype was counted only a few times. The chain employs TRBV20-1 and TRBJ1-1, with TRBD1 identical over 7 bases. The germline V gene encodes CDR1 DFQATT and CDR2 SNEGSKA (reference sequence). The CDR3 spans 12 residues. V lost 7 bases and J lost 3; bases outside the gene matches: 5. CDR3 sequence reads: CSVDREDTEAFF. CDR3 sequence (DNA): TGCAGTGTCGACAGGGAGGACACTGAAGCTTTCTTT.

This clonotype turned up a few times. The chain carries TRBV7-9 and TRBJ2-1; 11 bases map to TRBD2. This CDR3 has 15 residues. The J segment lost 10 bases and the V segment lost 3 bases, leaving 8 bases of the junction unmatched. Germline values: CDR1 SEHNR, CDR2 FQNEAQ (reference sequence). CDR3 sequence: CASSFSGRASVEQFF. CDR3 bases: TGTGCCAGCAGCTTTAGCGGGAGGGCCTCGGTCGAGCAGTTCTTC.

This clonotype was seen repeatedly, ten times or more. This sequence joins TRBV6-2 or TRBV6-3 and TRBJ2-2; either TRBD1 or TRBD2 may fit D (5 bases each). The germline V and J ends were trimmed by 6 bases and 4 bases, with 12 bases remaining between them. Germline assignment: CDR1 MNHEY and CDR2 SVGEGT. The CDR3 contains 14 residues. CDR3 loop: CASSWDDLTGELFF. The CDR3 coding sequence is TGTGCCAGCAGCTGGGACGACCTCACCGGGGAGCTGTTTTTT.

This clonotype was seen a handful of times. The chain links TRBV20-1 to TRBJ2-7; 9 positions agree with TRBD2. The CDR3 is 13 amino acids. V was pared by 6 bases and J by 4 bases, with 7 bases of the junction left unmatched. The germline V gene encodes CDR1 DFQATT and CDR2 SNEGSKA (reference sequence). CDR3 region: CSAWASGKYEQYF. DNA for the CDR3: TGCAGTGCCTGGGCTAGCGGGAAATACGAGCAGTACTTC.

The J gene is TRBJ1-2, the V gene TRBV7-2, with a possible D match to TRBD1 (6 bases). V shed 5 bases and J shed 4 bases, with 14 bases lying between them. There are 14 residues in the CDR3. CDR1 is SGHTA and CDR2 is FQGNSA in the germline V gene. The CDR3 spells CASSTDRRFYGYTF. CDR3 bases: TGTGCCAGCAGCACAGACAGGCGGTTCTATGGCTACACCTTC.

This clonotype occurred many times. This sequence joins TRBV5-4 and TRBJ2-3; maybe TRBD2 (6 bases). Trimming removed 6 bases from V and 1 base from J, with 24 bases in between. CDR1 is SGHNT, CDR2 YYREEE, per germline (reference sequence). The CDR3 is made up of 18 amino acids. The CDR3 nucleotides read TGTGCCAGCAACGCGGGGCCGGGCCGAAGACCTGGCACAGATACGCAGTATTTT. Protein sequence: CASNAGPGRRPGTDTQYF.

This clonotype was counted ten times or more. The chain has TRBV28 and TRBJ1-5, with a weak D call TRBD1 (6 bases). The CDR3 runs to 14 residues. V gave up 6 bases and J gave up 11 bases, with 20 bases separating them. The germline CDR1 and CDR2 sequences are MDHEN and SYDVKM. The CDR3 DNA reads TGTGCCAGCAGGGGGGGACACGATTGGAAAACCCAGCATTTT. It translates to CASRGGHDWKTQHF.

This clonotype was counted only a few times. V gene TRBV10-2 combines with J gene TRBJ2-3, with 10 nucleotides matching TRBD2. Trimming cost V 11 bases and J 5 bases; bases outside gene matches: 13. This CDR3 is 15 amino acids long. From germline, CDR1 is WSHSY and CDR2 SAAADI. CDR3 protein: CAAGVTAGGQDTQYF. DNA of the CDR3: TGCGCCGCTGGGGTCACAGCGGGGGGGCAAGATACGCAGTATTTT.

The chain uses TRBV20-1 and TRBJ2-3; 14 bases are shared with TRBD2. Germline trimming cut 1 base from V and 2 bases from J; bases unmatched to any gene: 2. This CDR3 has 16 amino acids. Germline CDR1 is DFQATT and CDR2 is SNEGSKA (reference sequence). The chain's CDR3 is CSARGTSGGLTDTQYF. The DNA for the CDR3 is TGCAGTGCTAGAGGGACTAGCGGGGGGCTCACAGATACGCAGTATTTT.

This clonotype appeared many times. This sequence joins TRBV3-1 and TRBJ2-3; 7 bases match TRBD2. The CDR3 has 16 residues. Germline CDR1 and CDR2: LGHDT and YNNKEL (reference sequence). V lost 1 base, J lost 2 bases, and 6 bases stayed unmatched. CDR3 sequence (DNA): TGTGCCAGCAGCCAAGCGGATGCGGGGGTCACAGATACGCAGTATTTT. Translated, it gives CASSQADAGVTDTQYF.

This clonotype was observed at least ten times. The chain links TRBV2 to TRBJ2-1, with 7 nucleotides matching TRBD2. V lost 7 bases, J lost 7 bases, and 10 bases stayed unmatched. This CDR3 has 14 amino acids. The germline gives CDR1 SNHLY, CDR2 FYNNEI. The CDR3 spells CASKGPWEGNEQFF. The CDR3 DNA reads TGTGCCAGCAAGGGACCATGGGAGGGAAATGAGCAGTTCTTC.

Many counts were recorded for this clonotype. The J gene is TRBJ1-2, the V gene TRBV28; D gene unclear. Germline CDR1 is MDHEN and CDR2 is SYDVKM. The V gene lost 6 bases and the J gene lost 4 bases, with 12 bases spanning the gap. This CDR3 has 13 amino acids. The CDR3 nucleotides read TGTGCCAGCAGACGGACGGATTTCTATGGCTACACCTTC. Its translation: CASRRTDFYGYTF.

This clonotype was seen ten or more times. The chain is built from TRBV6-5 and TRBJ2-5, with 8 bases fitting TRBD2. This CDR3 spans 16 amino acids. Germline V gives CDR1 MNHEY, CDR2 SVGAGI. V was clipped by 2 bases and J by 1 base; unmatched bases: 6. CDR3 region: CASSYSTGGGQETQYF. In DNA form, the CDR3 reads TGTGCCAGCAGTTACAGTACCGGGGGGGGCCAAGAGACCCAGTACTTC.

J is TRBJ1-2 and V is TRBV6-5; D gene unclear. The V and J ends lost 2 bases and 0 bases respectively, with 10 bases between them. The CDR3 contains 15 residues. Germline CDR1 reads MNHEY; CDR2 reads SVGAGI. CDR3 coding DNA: TGTGCCAGCAGTTACAATCCGTCTACTAACTATGGCTACACCTTC. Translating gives CASSYNPSTNYGYTF.

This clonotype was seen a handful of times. CDR3 residues: CASSPKWLASAHEQYF. Written as DNA, the CDR3 is TGTGCCAGCAGTCCAAAATGGCTAGCGAGCGCGCACGAGCAGTACTTC. The rearrangement links TRBV7-9 to TRBJ2-7, with D maybe TRBD2 (6 bases). V lost 6 bases and J 5 bases, leaving 23 bases between the germline ends. CDR3 length equals 16 residues. Germline loops: CDR1 SEHNR, CDR2 FQNEAQ (reference sequence).

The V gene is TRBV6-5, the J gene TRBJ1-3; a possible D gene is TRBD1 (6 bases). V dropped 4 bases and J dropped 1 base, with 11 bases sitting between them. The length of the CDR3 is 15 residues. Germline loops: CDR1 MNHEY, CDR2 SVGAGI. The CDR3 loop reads CASSWGADSGNTIYF. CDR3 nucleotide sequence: TGTGCCAGCAGTTGGGGGGCAGATTCTGGAAACACCATATATTTT.

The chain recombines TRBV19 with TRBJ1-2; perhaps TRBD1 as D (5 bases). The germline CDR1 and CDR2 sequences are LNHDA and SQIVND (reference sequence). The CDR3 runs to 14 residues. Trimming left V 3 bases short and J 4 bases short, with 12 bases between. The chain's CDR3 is CASSIMRGSYGYTF. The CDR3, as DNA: TGTGCCAGTAGTATCATGAGGGGTTCCTATGGCTACACCTTC.

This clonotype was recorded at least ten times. The CDR3 nucleotides read TGTGCCAGCTCACCAGGGGAGTCCTACAATGAGCAGTTCTTC. Translated: CASSPGESYNEQFF. The V and J genes are TRBV18 and TRBJ2-1, with D possibly TRBD2 on 5 matching bases. The CDR3 length is 14 residues. V dropped 2 bases and J dropped 1 base, with 6 bases sitting between them. Germline CDR1 is KGHSH and CDR2 is LQKENI.